This T cell receptor beta chain was profiled in a study of T cell responses to AZD1222 COVID-19 vaccine. Study-wide points: Only after the peak T cell response were repertoires sampled. Only a handful of AZD1222 recipients, several in all, had baseline seropositivity. Regions 160-218 and 743-854 dominated among vaccine-associated CD4 TCRs spanning spike. Targets within unmutated variant regions were reportedly found for nearly half of spike-specific TCRs.

Sequencing was performed with immunoSEQ multiplex PCR; in TCRdb, only in-frame clones are kept and a portion is missing. The data hold roughly 120,000 clones, with more than 85% observed a single time. Remarks on this clone: No antigen is known for it.

V lost 4 bases to trimming and J lost 4 bases; unmatched junction nucleotides: 7. Germline V gene lookup returns CDR1 LGHDT and CDR2 YNNKEL (reference sequence). The CDR3 length is 14 residues. The TCR originated in an adult in good health. Sequenced here: peripheral blood, sampled on day 0 of AZD1222 vaccination. V and J are TRBV3-1 (or the pseudogene TRBV3-2) and TRBJ2-7; the match to TRBD1 covers 7 bases. The CDR3 loop is CASSPTGTAYEQYF. In nucleotides, the CDR3 is TGTGCCAGCAGCCCCACCGGGACAGCGTACGAGCAGTACTTC.